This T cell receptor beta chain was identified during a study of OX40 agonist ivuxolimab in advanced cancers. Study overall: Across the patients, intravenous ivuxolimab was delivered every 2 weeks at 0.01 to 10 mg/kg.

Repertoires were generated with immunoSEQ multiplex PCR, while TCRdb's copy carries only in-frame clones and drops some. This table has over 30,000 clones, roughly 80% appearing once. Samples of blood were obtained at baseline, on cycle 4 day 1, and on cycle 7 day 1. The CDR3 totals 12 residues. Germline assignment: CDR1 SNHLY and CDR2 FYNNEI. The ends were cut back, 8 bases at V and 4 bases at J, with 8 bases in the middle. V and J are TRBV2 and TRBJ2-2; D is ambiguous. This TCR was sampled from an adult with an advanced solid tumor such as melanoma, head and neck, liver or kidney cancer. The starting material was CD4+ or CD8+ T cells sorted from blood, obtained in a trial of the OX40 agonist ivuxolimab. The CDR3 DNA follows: TGTGCCAGCTTACCAACCACCGGGGAGCTGTTTTTT. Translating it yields CASLPTTGELFF.